The 4 T cell receptor beta chains listed next were all sequenced from one sample in a study of T cell responses to AZD1222 COVID-19 vaccine. The data were produced by immunoSEQ multiplex PCR, yet TCRdb's version contains in-frame clones alone and is incomplete. The table lists around 130,000 clones, roughly nine tenths of them singletons. Specimen: peripheral blood, collected 28 days after the second dose of the MenACWY control vaccine. The receptors originated from an adult who received the MenACWY meningococcal vaccine as a control.

Only a few counts were recorded for this clone. The V gene is TRBV28, the J gene TRBJ1-1; 8 bases agree with TRBD1. V lost 6 bases, J lost 9 bases, and 15 bases stayed unmatched. Germline CDR1 reads MDHEN; CDR2 reads SYDVKM. The CDR3 is 15 amino acids. The CDR3 sequence is CASSQPTGVTAKAFF. The CDR3 DNA is TGTGCCAGCAGCCAGCCGACAGGGGTCACGGCCAAAGCTTTCTTT.

J is TRBJ2-7 and V is TRBV28; 8 nucleotides agree with TRBD1. Germline V gene lookup returns CDR1 MDHEN and CDR2 SYDVKM. J gave up 3 bases and V 5 bases, and 6 bases lay outside the gene matches. This CDR3 contains 14 residues. CDR3 loop: CASSQGARSYEQYF. Here the CDR3 DNA reads TGTGCCAGCAGTCAGGGGGCGAGGAGCTACGAGCAGTACTTC.

The V call is TRBV7-2, the J call TRBJ1-6; D unresolved. Trimming stripped 1 base from V and 9 bases from J, with 7 bases between. The V gene's germline CDR1 is SGHTA and CDR2 FQGNSA. CDR3 size: 13 residues. The DNA for the CDR3 is TGTGCCAGCAGCTTAGTCGGTAGTTCACCCCTCCACTTT. This sequence encodes CASSLVGSSPLHF.

The CDR3 spells CASSVGQGAAGELFF. CDR3 DNA: TGTGCCAGTAGTGTCGGACAGGGGGCCGCCGGGGAGCTGTTTTTT. This chain links TRBV19 with TRBJ2-2; 11 nucleotides align to TRBD1. CDR1 and CDR2 from the germline V gene are LNHDA and SQIVND (reference sequence). This CDR3 has 15 amino acids. The V gene end was trimmed by 5 bases and the J gene end by 6 bases; junction bases not matched to a gene: 5.